One and the same sample provided the 31 T cell receptor beta chains below, sequenced in a study of blood T cell repertoires in COVID-19. Assay used: immunoSEQ multiplex PCR; TCRdb lists only in-frame clones, some missing. The top ten clones hold about 5% of a sample with about 200,000 clones, approximately 90% of them seen once. The specimen was peripheral blood. All receptors come from a woman aged 40 to 49 with acute or convalescent COVID-19.

The rearrangement joins TRBV9 to TRBJ2-5; 9 bases agree with TRBD2. This CDR3 has 15 residues. From germline, CDR1 is SGDLS and CDR2 YYNGEE. J lost 5 bases, V lost 0 bases, and 5 bases had no gene match. As DNA, the CDR3 is TGTGCCAGCAGCGTAGGCAATAGCGGGGGTGAGACCCAGTACTTC. Its protein product is CASSVGNSGGETQYF.

This clone has just one count. The J gene is TRBJ1-5, the V gene TRBV5-1; 7 bases align to TRBD1. V dropped 4 bases and J dropped 12; count of bases not matched to a gene: 13. Looked up from germline, CDR1 is SGHRS and CDR2 is YFSETQ. This CDR3 has 14 amino acids. CDR3 DNA sequence: TGCGCCAGCAGCATATCAGGGGGAGATTCGAACCAGCATTTT. Translating it yields CASSISGGDSNQHF.

This clone appeared a single time. The chain carries TRBV10-2 and TRBJ1-1, with a weak D call TRBD1 (5 bases). Germline V gene data show CDR1 as WSHSY and CDR2 as SAAADI. V was trimmed by 8 bases and J by 2 bases, leaving 18 bases between them. There are 15 residues in the CDR3. The CDR3 DNA follows: TGCGCCAGCCTCCAACGGGGGGAGGCAAACACTGAAGCTTTCTTT. Its protein product is CASLQRGEANTEAFF.

This clone was found once. V gene TRBV10-3 combines with J gene TRBJ1-6; 7 bases map to TRBD1. The ends lost 6 bases at V and 7 bases at J; junction bases unmatched: 9. The CDR3 covers 15 residues. CDR1 ENHRY and CDR2 SYGVKD come from the germline V gene. DNA for the CDR3: TGTGCCATCAGGCCTCGACAGGGTGAAAATTCACCCCTCCACTTT. It codes for CAIRPRQGENSPLHF.

V is TRBV30 and J is TRBJ2-6; D ambiguous. Deletions cut 2 bases from V and 0 bases from J, with 5 bases between. Germline-derived CDR1 and CDR2 are GTSNPN and SVGIG (reference sequence). CDR3 length: 14 residues. For the CDR3, the DNA is TGTGCCTGGAGTAGGAGCTCTGGGGCCAACGTCCTGACTTTC. Its translation: CAWSRSSGANVLTF.

The V and J genes are TRBV7-3 and TRBJ2-5; tentatively, D is TRBD1 (6 bases). This CDR3 is 13 amino acids long. Germline CDR1 and CDR2: SGHTA and FQGTGA. V shed 3 bases and J shed 3 bases, with 8 bases lying between them. The CDR3 region is CASSFNREETQYF. CDR3 nucleotides: TGTGCCAGCAGCTTTAACAGGGAAGAGACCCAGTACTTC.

The gene calls are TRBV12-3 or TRBV12-4 and TRBJ1-1, with no clear D. The CDR3 is 13 amino acids. V lost 3 bases and J lost 0, with 5 bases in between. CDR3 region: CASSFAVNTEAFF. Written as DNA, the CDR3 is TGTGCCAGCAGTTTCGCAGTGAACACTGAAGCTTTCTTT.

The V and J genes are TRBV5-1 and TRBJ1-1, with 9 bases matching TRBD1. CDR3 length: 14 amino acids. J was trimmed by 5 bases and V by 4 bases; bases with no gene match: 6. CDR1 and CDR2 from the germline V gene are SGHRS and YFSETQ. The chain's CDR3 is CASSGGTGLTEAFF. The CDR3 nucleotides are TGCGCCAGCAGCGGGGGGACAGGGCTAACTGAAGCTTTCTTT. The entire variable domain, with the rest obtained from reference TRBV5-1 and TRBJ1-1, is as follows: KAGVTQTPRYLIKTRGQQVTLSCSPISGHRSVSWYQQTPGQGLQFLFEYFSETQRNKGNFPGRFSGRQFSNSRSEMNVSTLELGDSALYLCASSGGTGLTEAFFGQGTRLTVV.

The chain carries TRBV9 and TRBJ2-3; D remains ambiguous. The V gene lost 1 base and the J gene lost 2 bases, with 14 bases spanning the gap. The germline V gene encodes CDR1 SGDLS and CDR2 YYNGEE. This CDR3 is built from 16 residues. Here the CDR3 DNA reads TGTGCCAGCAGCGTACCGCCCCTAACCAACACAGATACGCAGTATTTT. Translation gives CASSVPPLTNTDTQYF.

This chain uses TRBV2 with TRBJ2-2, with 14 bases aligning to TRBD2. CDR1 SNHLY and CDR2 FYNNEI come from the germline V gene. The V gene end was trimmed by 6 bases and the J gene end by 5 bases; junction bases not matched to a gene: 14. The CDR3 covers 19 residues. The CDR3 loop is CASRVGLAGGPVETGELFF. Written as DNA, the CDR3 is TGTGCCAGCAGGGTCGGACTAGCGGGGGGCCCAGTGGAGACCGGGGAGCTGTTTTTT.

The table lists this clone with a count of one. The V and J genes are TRBV6-6 and TRBJ1-2; D not certain. Germline V gene sequence: CDR1 MNHNY, CDR2 SVGAGI (reference sequence). The CDR3 runs 16 residues. Between the trimmed V and J ends, which lost 0 bases and 2 bases, there was a span of 13 bases. The CDR3 loop is CASSYSLGGINYGYTF. The CDR3 nucleotides read TGTGCCAGCAGTTACTCGTTGGGAGGGATCAACTATGGCTACACCTTC.

The chain is built from TRBV7-2 and TRBJ1-4, with no clear D. The V gene's germline CDR1 is SGHTA and CDR2 FQGNSA. The CDR3 length is 13 residues. V was shortened by 1 base and J by 7 bases, with 7 bases between the two germline ends. This CDR3 reads CASSLGAGEKLFF. As DNA, the CDR3 is TGTGCCAGCAGCTTAGGGGCTGGTGAAAAACTGTTTTTT.

V gene TRBV10-3 combines with J gene TRBJ2-1; possibly TRBD1 for D (5 bases). Looked up from germline, CDR1 is ENHRY and CDR2 is SYGVKD. The CDR3 consists of 11 residues. V lost 6 bases to trimming and J lost 8 bases, with 8 bases between them. CDR3: CAIRGRDEQFF. CDR3 in DNA: TGTGCCATCAGGGGCAGGGATGAGCAGTTCTTC.

This clone was detected only once. The chain uses TRBV15 and TRBJ2-4, with D possibly being TRBD2 (5 bases). This CDR3 contains 13 residues. The germline CDR1 and CDR2 sequences are LNHNV and YYDKDF (reference sequence). V lost 0 bases to trimming and J lost 8 bases, with 8 bases between them. CDR3 protein: CATSRDPRDIQYF. As DNA, the CDR3 is TGTGCCACCAGCAGAGACCCGAGGGACATTCAGTACTTC.

The genes are TRBV21-1 and TRBJ2-2; TRBD2 reflects the table's D call only, with no check against the DNA. TRBV21-1 is a documented pseudogene. The CDR3 length is 13 residues. CDR3 amino acids: CASSSPGTGELFF. The CDR3, as DNA: TGTGCCAGCAGCTCCCCGGGCACCGGGGAGCTGTTTTTT.

The chain employs TRBV5-5 and TRBJ1-2, with 7 positions matching TRBD1. The J segment lost 6 bases and the V segment lost 5 bases, leaving 10 bases of the junction unmatched. This CDR3 is 14 amino acids long. CDR1 and CDR2 (germline): SGHKS, YYEKEE (reference sequence). The CDR3 DNA reads as TGTGCCAGCAGTTCCGTACAGGGGAAAAATGGCTACACCTTC. Translating gives CASSSVQGKNGYTF.

For this clone: Relative to the germline gene, one junction end is altered; a read error may explain this. This chain links TRBV5-8 with TRBJ2-2, with D perhaps matching TRBD1 (7 bases). CDR1 and CDR2 from the germline V gene are SGHTS and YDEGEE. This CDR3 is built from 15 residues. The DNA for the CDR3 is TGTGCCAGCAGCGCGGGACAGCTGAACCCCGGGGAGCTGTTTTTT. Translation gives CASSAGQLNPGELFF.

This chain connects TRBV15 to TRBJ2-5, with TRBD1 identical over 7 bases. Germline V CDR1 and CDR2: LNHNV, YYDKDF (reference sequence). The CDR3 runs to 14 residues. V lost 6 bases, J lost 6 bases, and 10 bases stayed unmatched. CDR3 DNA sequence: TGTGCCACCAGAGAACAGGGGACGGGACAGACCCAGTACTTC. Protein product: CATREQGTGQTQYF.

The genes are TRBV25-1 and TRBJ1-4; unclear D gene. The germline V gene has CDR1 MGHDK and CDR2 SYGVNS. This CDR3 has 15 amino acids. Trimming took 2 bases from V and 0 from J, leaving 7 bases between them. This CDR3 is CASSELESTNEKLFF. The CDR3 coding sequence is TGTGCCAGCAGTGAACTAGAATCAACTAATGAAAAACTGTTTTTT.

J is TRBJ1-2 and V is TRBV12-3 or TRBV12-4; the D gene is possibly TRBD1 (6 bases). This CDR3 has 13 amino acids. V was cut by 5 bases and J by 8 bases, with 15 bases left in between. CDR3 nucleotide sequence: TGTGCCAGCAGTGGGCAGGGGTTGGGAGGCTACACCTTC. Amino acid sequence: CASSGQGLGGYTF.

This chain joins TRBV6-6 and TRBJ1-2; D unclear. CDR3 length: 13 residues. The V end was cut by 5 bases, the J end by 4 bases, with 11 bases between. In germline, CDR1 is MNHNY, CDR2 SVGAGI (reference sequence). The CDR3 sequence is CASSQRGTYGYTF. The CDR3 DNA reads as TGTGCCAGCAGTCAACGGGGTACCTATGGCTACACCTTC.

The chain recombines TRBV4-1 with TRBJ2-7; 8 bases match TRBD2. The germline V gene encodes CDR1 MGHRA and CDR2 YSYEKL. The CDR3 is 17 residues long. The CDR3 DNA reads as TGCGCCAGCAGCCAAGAATGGCCGGGGGGGCCCTCCGACGAGCAGTACGTC. It yields the protein CASSQEWPGGPSDEQYV.

The chain recombines TRBV6-2 or TRBV6-3 with TRBJ2-3; TRBD2 agrees at 8 bases. J lost 3 bases, V lost 4 bases, and 6 bases had no gene match. The CDR3 is 15 amino acids. Germline CDR1 reads MNHEY; CDR2 reads SVGEGT. The CDR3 loop is CASSLPGGATDTQYF. DNA of the CDR3: TGTGCCAGCAGTTTACCCGGGGGGGCAACAGATACGCAGTATTTT.

The V call is TRBV11-2, the J call TRBJ2-2, with D possibly being TRBD2 (6 bases). The CDR3 is made up of 14 amino acids. V lost 4 bases to trimming and J lost 5 bases, with 11 bases between them. Germline CDR1 is SGHAT and CDR2 is FQNNGV. CDR3 in DNA: TGTGCCAGCAGCTCAGGGACTTGGACCGGGGAGCTGTTTTTT. This translates into CASSSGTWTGELFF.

CDR3 amino acids: CASSPFSGTGGNQPQHF. The CDR3 bases are TGTGCCAGCAGCCCCTTTTCCGGGACAGGGGGAAATCAGCCCCAGCATTTT. The V call is TRBV7-6, the J call TRBJ1-5; 11 bases match TRBD1. This CDR3 is 17 amino acids long. Germline assignment: CDR1 SGHVS and CDR2 FNYEAQ. V was clipped by 5 bases and J by 4 bases; unmatched bases: 10.

This clone was picked up one time. The V call is TRBV6-5, the J call TRBJ1-2, with 8 bases fitting TRBD1. CDR1 MNHEY and CDR2 SVGAGI come from the germline V gene. With 5 bases clipped from V and 5 bases from J, the junction kept 4 bases outside the gene matches. The CDR3 is made up of 13 amino acids. CDR3 amino acids: CASSPTGAYGYTF. DNA of the CDR3: TGTGCCAGCAGTCCGACAGGGGCATATGGCTACACCTTC.

The CDR3 loop is CASSPGGFLDYGYTF. In DNA, the CDR3 is TGTGCCAGCAGTCCAGGGGGGTTCCTTGACTATGGCTACACCTTC. The gene calls are TRBV27 and TRBJ1-2; the match to TRBD1 covers 7 bases. Germline V gene sequence: CDR1 MNHEY, CDR2 SMNVEV (reference sequence). The V and J ends lost 5 bases and 3 bases, in that order; junction bases with no gene match: 9. The CDR3 runs 15 residues.

About this clone: The same CDR3 can be traced to other DNA sequences in this sample. The J gene is TRBJ1-5, the V gene TRBV6-5; D unresolved. Germline loops: CDR1 MNHEY, CDR2 SVGAGI. The CDR3 length is 15 residues. Trimming shortened V by 0 bases and J by 0 bases, and 6 bases separated the two germline ends. The CDR3, as DNA: TGTGCCAGCAGTTACTCCCTGTATAGCAATCAGCCCCAGCATTTT. Its protein is CASSYSLYSNQPQHF.

The chain uses TRBV4-1 and TRBJ2-2; D is undetermined. V was shortened by 2 bases and J by 6 bases, with 7 bases between the two germline ends. CDR1 MGHRA and CDR2 YSYEKL come from the germline V gene. The CDR3 is made up of 13 amino acids. CDR3 sequence: CASSQLRPGELFF. The CDR3 DNA sequence: TGCGCCAGCAGCCAACTGCGTCCCGGGGAGCTGTTTTTT.

This CDR3 is CASSMLDRGNTEAFF. CDR3 bases: TGTGCCAGCAGCATGCTGGACAGGGGGAACACTGAAGCTTTCTTT. The rearrangement uses TRBV5-6 and TRBJ1-1, with 9 bases identical to TRBD1. The germline CDR1 and CDR2 sequences are SGHDT and YYEEEE. V was pared by 4 bases and J by 1 base, with 5 bases of the junction left unmatched. This CDR3 spans 15 amino acids.

This chain joins TRBV7-9 and TRBJ1-5; 10 nucleotides match TRBD1. Germline trimming cut 5 bases from V and 6 bases from J; bases unmatched to any gene: 4. CDR3 length equals 14 residues. Germline CDR1 is SEHNR and CDR2 is FQNEAQ (reference sequence). The CDR3 sequence: CASSGQGEVQPQHF. The CDR3 DNA sequence: TGTGCCAGCAGCGGACAGGGGGAGGTTCAGCCCCAGCATTTT.